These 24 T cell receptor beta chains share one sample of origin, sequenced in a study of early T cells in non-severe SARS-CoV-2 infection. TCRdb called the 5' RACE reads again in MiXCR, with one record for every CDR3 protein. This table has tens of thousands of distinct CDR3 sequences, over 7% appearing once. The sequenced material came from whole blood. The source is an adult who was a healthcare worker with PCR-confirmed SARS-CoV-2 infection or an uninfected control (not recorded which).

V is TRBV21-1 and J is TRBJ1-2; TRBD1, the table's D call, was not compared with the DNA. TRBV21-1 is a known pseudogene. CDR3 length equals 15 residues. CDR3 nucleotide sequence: TGTGCCAGCAGGGTGGGGGAACCCACAAACTATGGCTACACCTTC. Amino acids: CASRVGEPTNYGYTF.

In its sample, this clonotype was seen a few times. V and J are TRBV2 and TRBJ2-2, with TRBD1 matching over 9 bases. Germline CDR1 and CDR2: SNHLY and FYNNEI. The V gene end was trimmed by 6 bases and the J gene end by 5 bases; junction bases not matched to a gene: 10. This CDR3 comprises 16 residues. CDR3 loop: CASRATGGAWTGELFF. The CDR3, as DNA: TGTGCCAGCAGGGCTACAGGGGGCGCGTGGACCGGGGAGCTGTTTTTT.

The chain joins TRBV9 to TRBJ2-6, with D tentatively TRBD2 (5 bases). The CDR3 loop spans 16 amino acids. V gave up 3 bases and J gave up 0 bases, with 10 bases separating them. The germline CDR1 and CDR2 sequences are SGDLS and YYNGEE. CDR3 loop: CASSGAGLSGANVLTF. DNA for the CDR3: TGTGCCAGCAGCGGTGCGGGCCTCTCTGGGGCCAACGTCCTGACTTTC.

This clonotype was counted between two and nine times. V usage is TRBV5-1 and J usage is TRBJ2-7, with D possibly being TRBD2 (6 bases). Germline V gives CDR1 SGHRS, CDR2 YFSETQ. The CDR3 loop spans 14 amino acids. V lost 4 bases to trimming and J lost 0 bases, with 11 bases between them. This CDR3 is CASSDDGSSYEQYF. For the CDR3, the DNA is TGCGCCAGCAGCGATGACGGGAGCTCCTACGAGCAGTACTTC.

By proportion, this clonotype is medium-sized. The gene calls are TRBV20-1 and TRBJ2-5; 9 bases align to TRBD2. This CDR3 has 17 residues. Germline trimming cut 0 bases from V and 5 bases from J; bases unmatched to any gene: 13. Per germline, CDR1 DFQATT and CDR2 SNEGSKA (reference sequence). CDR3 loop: CSARDPDSGGRTETQYF. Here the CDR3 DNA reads TGCAGTGCTAGAGATCCGGATAGCGGGGGACGTACGGAGACCCAGTACTTC.

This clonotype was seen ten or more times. This chain's CDR3 is CASSPDRGEAFF. CDR3 nucleotide sequence: TGCGCCAGCAGCCCTGACAGGGGTGAAGCTTTCTTT. The chain links TRBV5-1 to TRBJ1-1; 8 positions match TRBD1. Per the germline V gene, CDR1 is SGHRS and CDR2 is YFSETQ. CDR3 length: 12 residues. With V trimmed by 4 bases and J by 7 bases, 3 bases remained unmatched. Variable domain in full (rest from reference TRBV5-1 and TRBJ1-1): KAGVTQTPRYLIKTRGQQVTLSCSPISGHRSVSWYQQTPGQGLQFLFEYFSETQRNKGNFPGRFSGRQFSNSRSEMNVSTLELGDSALYLCASSPDRGEAFFGQGTRLTVV.

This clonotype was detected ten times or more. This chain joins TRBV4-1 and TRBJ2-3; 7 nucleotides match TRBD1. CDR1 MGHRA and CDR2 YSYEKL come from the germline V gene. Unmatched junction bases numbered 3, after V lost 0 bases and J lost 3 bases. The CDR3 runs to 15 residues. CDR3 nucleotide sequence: TGCGCCAGCAGCCAAGAAGGGGGCAGGACAGATACGCAGTATTTT. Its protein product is CASSQEGGRTDTQYF.

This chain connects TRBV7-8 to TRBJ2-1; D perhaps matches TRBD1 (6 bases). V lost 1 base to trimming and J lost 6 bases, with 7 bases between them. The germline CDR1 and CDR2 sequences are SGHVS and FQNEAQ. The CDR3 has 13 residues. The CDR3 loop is CASSLGTVNEQFF. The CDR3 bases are TGTGCCAGCAGCTTAGGGACAGTCAATGAGCAGTTCTTC. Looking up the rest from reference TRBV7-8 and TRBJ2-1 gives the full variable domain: GAGVSQSPRYKVAKRGQDVALRCDPISGHVSLFWYQQALGQGPEFLTYFQNEAQLDKSGLPSDRFFAERPEGSVSTLKIQRTQQEDSAVYLCASSLGTVNEQFFGPGTRLTVL.

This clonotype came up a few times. The CDR3 bases are TGTGCCAGCAGTATCGTGGCGGCGGGGGAGCTGTTTTTT. This encodes CASSIVAAGELFF. This chain connects TRBV7-9 to TRBJ2-2; D is unclear. Deletions cut 6 bases from V and 8 bases from J, with 13 bases between. The CDR3 runs to 13 residues. Per germline, CDR1 SEHNR and CDR2 FQNEAQ (reference sequence). Full variable domain (rest looked up from reference TRBV7-9 and TRBJ2-2): DTGVSQNPRHKITKRGQNVTFRCDPISEHNRLYWYRQTLGQGPEFLTYFQNEAQLEKSRLLSDRFSAERPKGSFSTLEIQRTEQGDSAMYLCASSIVAAGELFFGEGSRLTVL.

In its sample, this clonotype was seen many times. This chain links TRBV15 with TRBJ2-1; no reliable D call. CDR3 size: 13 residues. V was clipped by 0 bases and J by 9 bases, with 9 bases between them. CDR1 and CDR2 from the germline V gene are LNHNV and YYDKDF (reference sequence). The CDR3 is CATSRDRFGEQFF. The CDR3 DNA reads TGTGCCACCAGCAGAGATAGGTTTGGTGAGCAGTTCTTC. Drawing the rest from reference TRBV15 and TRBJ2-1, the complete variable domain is DAMVIQNPRYQVTQFGKPVTLSCSQTLNHNVMYWYQQKSSQAPKLLFHYYDKDFNNEADTPDNFQSRRPNTSFCFLDIRSPGLGDTAMYLCATSRDRFGEQFFGPGTRLTVL.

The CDR3 DNA reads as TGTGCTAGTGTCGCGGGACATCCTTCCACAGATACGCAGTATTTT. Translating gives CASVAGHPSTDTQYF. The rearrangement joins TRBV12-5 to TRBJ2-3, with D possibly being TRBD1 or TRBD2 (6 bases each). Trimming removed 7 bases from V and 2 bases from J, with 16 bases in between. The CDR3 spans 15 residues. The germline V gene encodes CDR1 LGHNT and CDR2 FRNRAP.

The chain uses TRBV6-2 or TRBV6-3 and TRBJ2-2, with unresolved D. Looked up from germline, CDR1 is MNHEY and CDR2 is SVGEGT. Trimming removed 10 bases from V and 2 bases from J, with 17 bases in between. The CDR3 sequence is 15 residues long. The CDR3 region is CATDAGPINTGELFF. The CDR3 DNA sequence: TGTGCCACAGACGCCGGGCCAATAAACACCGGGGAGCTGTTTTTT.

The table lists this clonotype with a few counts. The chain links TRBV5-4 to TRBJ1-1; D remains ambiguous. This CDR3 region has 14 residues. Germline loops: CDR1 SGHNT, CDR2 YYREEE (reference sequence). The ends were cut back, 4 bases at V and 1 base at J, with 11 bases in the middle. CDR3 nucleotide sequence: TGTGCCAGCAGCAGAATCGCGCAGAACACTGAAGCTTTCTTT. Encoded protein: CASSRIAQNTEAFF.

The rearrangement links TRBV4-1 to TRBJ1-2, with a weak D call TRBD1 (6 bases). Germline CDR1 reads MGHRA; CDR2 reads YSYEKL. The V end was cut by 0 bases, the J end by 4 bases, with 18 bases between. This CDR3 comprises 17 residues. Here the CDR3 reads CASSQDPRKIGGYGYTF. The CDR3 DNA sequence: TGCGCCAGCAGCCAAGATCCGCGTAAGATAGGGGGCTATGGCTACACCTTC.

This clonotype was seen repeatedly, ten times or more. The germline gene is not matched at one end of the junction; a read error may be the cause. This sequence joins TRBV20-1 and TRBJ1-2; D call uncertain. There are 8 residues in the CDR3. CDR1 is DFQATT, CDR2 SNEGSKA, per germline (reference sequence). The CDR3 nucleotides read TGCAGTGCTGGCCCTCCTCTCTTC. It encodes CSAGPPLF.

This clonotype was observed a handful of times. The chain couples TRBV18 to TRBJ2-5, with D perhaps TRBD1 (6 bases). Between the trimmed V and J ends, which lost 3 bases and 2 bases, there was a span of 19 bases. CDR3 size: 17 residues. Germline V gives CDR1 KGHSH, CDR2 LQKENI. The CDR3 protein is CASSPVTLTGWQETQYF. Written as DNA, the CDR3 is TGTGCCAGCTCACCTGTTACGTTGACAGGTTGGCAAGAGACCCAGTACTTC. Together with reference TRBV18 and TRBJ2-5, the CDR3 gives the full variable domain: NAGVMQNPRHLVRRRGQEARLRCSPMKGHSHVYWYRQLPEEGLKFMVYLQKENIIDESGMPKERFSAEFPKEGPSILRIQQVVRGDSAAYFCASSPVTLTGWQETQYFGPGTRLLVL.

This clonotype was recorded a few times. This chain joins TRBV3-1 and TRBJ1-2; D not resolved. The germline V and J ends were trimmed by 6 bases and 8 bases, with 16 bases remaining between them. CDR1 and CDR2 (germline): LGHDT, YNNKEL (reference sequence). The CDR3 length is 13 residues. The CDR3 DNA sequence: TGTGCCAGCAGTCAGAGGCCGGGCGAGGGCTACACCTTC. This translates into CASSQRPGEGYTF.

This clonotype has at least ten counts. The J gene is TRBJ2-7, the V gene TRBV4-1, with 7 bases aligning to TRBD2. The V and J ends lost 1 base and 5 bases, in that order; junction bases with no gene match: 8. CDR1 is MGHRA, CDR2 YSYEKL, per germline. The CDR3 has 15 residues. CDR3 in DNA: TGCGCCAGCAGCCAAGCTTGGGAGGGTCTCGACGAGCAGTACTTC. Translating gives CASSQAWEGLDEQYF.

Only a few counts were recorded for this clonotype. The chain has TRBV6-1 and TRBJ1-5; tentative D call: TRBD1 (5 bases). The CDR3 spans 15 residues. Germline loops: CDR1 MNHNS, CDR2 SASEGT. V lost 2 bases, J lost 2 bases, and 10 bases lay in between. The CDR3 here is CASSERQGGNQPQHF. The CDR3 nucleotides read TGTGCCAGCAGTGAACGTCAGGGAGGCAATCAGCCCCAGCATTTT.

The DNA of the CDR3 is TGCAGTGCCCCGCGTAATAACTATGGCTACACCTTC. It yields the protein CSAPRNNYGYTF. This rearrangement joins TRBV20-1 to TRBJ1-2; D is ambiguous. V dropped 6 bases and J dropped 1 base, with 9 bases sitting between them. This CDR3 has 12 amino acids. Germline V CDR1 and CDR2: DFQATT, SNEGSKA (reference sequence).

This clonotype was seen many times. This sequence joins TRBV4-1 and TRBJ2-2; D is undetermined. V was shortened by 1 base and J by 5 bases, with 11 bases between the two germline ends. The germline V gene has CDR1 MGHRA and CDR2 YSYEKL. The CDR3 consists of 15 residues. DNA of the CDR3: TGCGCCAGCAGCCAAGGGGGATTAACGACCGGGGAGCTGTTTTTT. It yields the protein CASSQGGLTTGELFF.

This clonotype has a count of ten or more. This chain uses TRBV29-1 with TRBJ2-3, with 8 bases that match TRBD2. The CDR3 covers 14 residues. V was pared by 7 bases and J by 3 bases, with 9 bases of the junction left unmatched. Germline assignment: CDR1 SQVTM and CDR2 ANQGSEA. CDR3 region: CSGDYGRGTDTQYF. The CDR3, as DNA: TGCAGCGGGGATTACGGGAGGGGGACAGATACGCAGTATTTT.

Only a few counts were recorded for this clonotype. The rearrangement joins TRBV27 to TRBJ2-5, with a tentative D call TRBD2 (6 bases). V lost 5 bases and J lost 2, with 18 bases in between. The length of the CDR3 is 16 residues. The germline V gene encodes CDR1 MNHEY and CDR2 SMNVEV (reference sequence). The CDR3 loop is CASSHMVPGRQETQYF. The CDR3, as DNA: TGTGCCAGCAGTCATATGGTCCCGGGGAGGCAAGAGACCCAGTACTTC.

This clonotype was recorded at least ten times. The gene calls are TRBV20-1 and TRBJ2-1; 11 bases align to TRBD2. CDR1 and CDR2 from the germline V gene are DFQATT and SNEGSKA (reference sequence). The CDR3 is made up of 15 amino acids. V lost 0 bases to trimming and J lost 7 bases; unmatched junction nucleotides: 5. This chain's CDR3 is CSARDHSGGANEQFF. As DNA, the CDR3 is TGCAGTGCTAGAGATCATAGCGGGGGGGCTAATGAGCAGTTCTTC.